This note documents a single T cell receptor (beta chain) sequence. This CDR3 is 15 amino acids long. Germline loops: CDR1 SGHRS, CDR2 YFSETQ. V lost 2 bases and J lost 1; bases outside the gene matches: 5. This entry comes from a study of blood T cell repertoires in COVID-19. Study in general: The United States, Italy and Spain provided the acute and convalescent COVID-19 samples. Sample material is recorded as cDNA or gDNA derived from T cells, B-cell-depleted T cells, or PBMCs.

In the original workflow: Counts of nucleated cells, estimated from reference gene primer amplification, were obtained. TCRdb's copy holds only in-frame clones and misses some; the assay was immunoSEQ multiplex PCR. The V and J calls and clone size were taken over from that table, and D and trimming were inferred from the DNA. The sample lists roughly 190,000 clones, roughly 80% seen once, with roughly 20% in the top ten. The sample was peripheral blood. This sequence originates from a human donor in a cohort sampled during active COVID-19. The rearrangement uses TRBV5-1 and TRBJ2-5; 7 bases line up with TRBD1. CDR3 sequence reads: CASSLPTGRQETQYF. CDR3 nucleotide sequence: TGCGCCAGCAGCTTACCGACAGGGCGCCAAGAGACCCAGTACTTC.